Presented here are 31 T cell receptor beta chains from one specimen sequenced in a study of blood T cells in healthy people across ages. Alongside a J-beta primer mix, a sample-barcoded 5' primer served in a second PCR lasting about 6 to 11 cycles. One entry per CDR3 protein, called by TCRdb with MiXCR from the 5' RACE reads. The sample shows around 600,000 distinct CDR3 sequences, more than 45% of them seen only once. The sequenced sample was blood. The receptors stem from a man older than 75 in good health.

This clonotype was observed a handful of times. This rearrangement joins TRBV13 to TRBJ1-1; possible D gene TRBD1, 6 bases. Germline V lookup: CDR1 PRHDT, CDR2 FYEKMQ (reference sequence). V was trimmed by 3 bases and J by 1 base, leaving 9 bases between them. The CDR3 sequence is 14 residues long. The DNA for the CDR3 is TGTGCCAGCAGCTTTTTAGGGGGGAACACTGAAGCTTTCTTT. The encoded protein is CASSFLGGNTEAFF.

The chain links TRBV10-3 to TRBJ2-7, with a weak D call TRBD2 (6 bases). This CDR3 is 14 amino acids long. V shed 3 bases and J shed 0 bases, with 9 bases lying between them. The germline V gene has CDR1 ENHRY and CDR2 SYGVKD. CDR3: CAISEMRGSYEQYF. CDR3 DNA sequence: TGTGCCATCAGTGAAATGCGGGGCTCCTACGAGCAGTACTTC.

The rearrangement joins TRBV28 to TRBJ2-1, with D tentatively TRBD2 (6 bases). The CDR3 contains 12 residues. Trimming shortened V by 6 bases and J by 6 bases, and 9 bases separated the two germline ends. Germline values: CDR1 MDHEN, CDR2 SYDVKM. The CDR3 loop reads CASSGSGNEQFF. CDR3 bases: TGTGCCAGCAGCGGGAGTGGCAATGAGCAGTTCTTC.

As for this clonotype: A single base separates this from a much larger clone, so it may be a read error. The chain is built from TRBV6-6 and TRBJ2-1, with D maybe TRBD1 (5 bases). The J call is doubtful: the DNA matches TRBJ2-7 better. Germline V gene lookup returns CDR1 MNHNY and CDR2 SVGAGI (reference sequence). This CDR3 contains 12 residues. The CDR3 reads CASSRTDNEQYF. DNA of the CDR3: TGTGCCAGCAGTCGGACGGACAATGAGCAGTACTTC.

The chain uses TRBV5-1 and TRBJ2-1, with TRBD2 identical over 7 bases. The V gene end was trimmed by 5 bases and the J gene end by 10 bases; junction bases not matched to a gene: 12. The CDR3 consists of 14 residues. Germline CDR1 SGHRS, CDR2 YFSETQ. The CDR3: CASSPTWTSGEQFF. In nucleotides, the CDR3 is TGCGCCAGCAGTCCTACCTGGACTAGTGGGGAGCAGTTCTTC.

This rearrangement joins TRBV20-1 to TRBJ1-4; 7 nucleotides agree with TRBD1. This CDR3 comprises 14 residues. Germline values: CDR1 DFQATT, CDR2 SNEGSKA (reference sequence). Losses at the gene ends were 4 bases for V and 7 bases for J; bases not matched to a gene: 9. CDR3 sequence reads: CSATIDREGEKLFF. For the CDR3, the DNA is TGCAGTGCTACGATCGACAGGGAAGGTGAAAAACTGTTTTTT.

The chain joins TRBV29-1 to TRBJ1-2; TRBD1 agrees at 9 bases. CDR3 length: 12 amino acids. CDR1 and CDR2 from the germline V gene are SQVTM and ANQGSEA. V was pared by 4 bases and J by 3 bases, with 0 bases of the junction left unmatched. The CDR3 is CSVGDRDYGYTF. The DNA for the CDR3 is TGCAGCGTTGGGGACAGGGACTATGGCTACACCTTC. Full variable domain (rest looked up from reference TRBV29-1 and TRBJ1-2): SAVISQKPSRDICQRGTSLTIQCQVDSQVTMMFWYRQQPGQSLTLIATANQGSEATYESGFVIDKFPISRPNLTFSTLTVSNMSPEDSSIYLCSVGDRDYGYTFGSGTRLTVV.

This clonotype was seen a handful of times. The CDR3: CASSLDGGGGDTQYF. Written as DNA, the CDR3 is TGTGCCAGCAGCTTAGACGGGGGGGGAGGAGATACGCAGTATTTT. V usage is TRBV7-2 and J usage is TRBJ2-3; 8 bases align to TRBD2. CDR1 and CDR2 (germline): SGHTA, FQGNSA. V lost 1 base, J lost 5 bases, and 5 bases stayed unmatched. This CDR3 has 15 amino acids. Complete variable domain (other parts from reference TRBV7-2 and TRBJ2-3): GAGVSQSPSNKVTEKGKDVELRCDPISGHTALYWYRQSLGQGLEFLIYFQGNSAPDKSGLPSDRFSAERTGGSVSTLTIQRTQQEDSAVYLCASSLDGGGGDTQYFGPGTRLTVL.

The chain joins TRBV28 to TRBJ1-5, with D tentatively TRBD1 (5 bases). Germline V gene sequence: CDR1 MDHEN, CDR2 SYDVKM. The CDR3 is made up of 14 amino acids. The V end lost 4 bases, the J end lost 3 bases, and 10 bases lay between the germline ends. CDR3 coding DNA: TGTGCCAGCAGTTCCCCGGGGCCCAATCAGCCCCAGCATTTT. This encodes CASSSPGPNQPQHF.

There are a few counts of this clonotype. The chain has TRBV9 and TRBJ2-1; 10 bases map to TRBD2. The V gene's germline CDR1 is SGDLS and CDR2 YYNGEE. This CDR3 spans 15 amino acids. J lost 6 bases, V lost 1 base, and 4 bases had no gene match. The CDR3 spells CASSVISSGGNEQFF. CDR3 coding DNA: TGTGCCAGCAGCGTAATCTCTAGCGGGGGCAATGAGCAGTTCTTC. The variable domain in full, with the rest retrieved from reference TRBV9 and TRBJ2-1, is DSGVTQTPKHLITATGQRVTLRCSPRSGDLSVYWYQQSLDQGLQFLIQYYNGEERAKGNILERFSAQQFPDLHSELNLSSLELGDSALYFCASSVISSGGNEQFFGPGTRLTVL.

Points on this clonotype: Without the conserved terminal phenylalanine or tryptophan, this CDR3 likely stems from a read error. The J gene is TRBJ2-1, the V gene TRBV29-1, with D tentatively TRBD1 (5 bases). This CDR3 spans 14 amino acids. V was pared by 6 bases and J by 2 bases, with 14 bases between. The germline CDR1 and CDR2 sequences are SQVTM and ANQGSEA. The CDR3 DNA reads TGCAGCGTCGAAAGGAGCAGGGCCTACAATGAGCAGTTCTTA. Residues: CSVERSRAYNEQFL.

CDR3 coding DNA: TGTGCCAGCACTTTGGGCCAGAACACTGAAGCTTTCTTT. It yields the protein CASTLGQNTEAFF. The chain is built from TRBV6-5 and TRBJ1-1; D gene unclear. Germline CDR1 is MNHEY and CDR2 is SVGAGI. The V gene lost 7 bases and the J gene lost 1 base, with 10 bases spanning the gap. This CDR3 is built from 13 residues.

The gene calls are TRBV7-3 and TRBJ2-3; no firm D call. Germline V gives CDR1 SGHTA, CDR2 FQGTGA. V lost 5 bases, J lost 0 bases, and 12 bases lay in between. The CDR3 loop spans 15 amino acids. CDR3 amino acids: CASSPGSTSTDTQYF. The CDR3 nucleotides are TGTGCCAGCAGCCCCGGATCTACAAGCACAGATACGCAGTATTTT.

The rearrangement joins TRBV7-2 to TRBJ2-1, with D unresolved. V was cut by 4 bases and J by 0 bases, with 13 bases left in between. The CDR3 has 16 amino acids. Germline CDR1 is SGHTA and CDR2 is FQGNSA. CDR3 loop: CASSSVSALSYNEQFF. DNA of the CDR3: TGTGCCAGCAGCTCCGTGAGTGCTCTCTCCTACAATGAGCAGTTCTTC.

The sample holds a few counts of this clonotype. This chain connects TRBV20-1 to TRBJ2-3; the match to TRBD2 covers 14 bases. The ends lost 3 bases at V and 3 bases at J; junction bases unmatched: 5. Per germline, CDR1 DFQATT and CDR2 SNEGSKA (reference sequence). The CDR3 runs 16 residues. CDR3 sequence reads: CSASGLAGGMTDTQYF. CDR3 nucleotide sequence: TGCAGTGCTAGTGGACTAGCGGGGGGTATGACAGATACGCAGTATTTT.

This clonotype has just a few counts. This chain connects TRBV5-5 to TRBJ2-1, with 8 bases fitting TRBD1. With 4 bases clipped from V and 1 base from J, the junction kept 4 bases outside the gene matches. Germline V gene lookup returns CDR1 SGHKS and CDR2 YYEKEE (reference sequence). This CDR3 has 15 residues. The CDR3 coding sequence is TGTGCCAGCAGCCGTGGGACAGGTTCCTACAATGAGCAGTTCTTC. Protein product: CASSRGTGSYNEQFF.

The V gene is TRBV7-2, the J gene TRBJ2-4, with 8 positions matching TRBD1. The CDR3 sequence is 16 residues long. Per germline, CDR1 SGHTA and CDR2 FQGNSA. The V and J ends lost 1 base and 6 bases, in that order; junction bases with no gene match: 8. The CDR3 region has the DNA TGTGCCAGCAGCTTAGGGCCCCAGGGGGCAGGAAACATTCAGTACTTC. This codes for CASSLGPQGAGNIQYF.

This clonotype was seen just once. The chain employs TRBV4-1 and TRBJ1-2, with 8 bases identical to TRBD1. Trimming removed 1 base from V and 8 bases from J; junction bases left unmatched: 12. The CDR3 is 16 residues long. Germline V lookup: CDR1 MGHRA, CDR2 YSYEKL. CDR3 sequence (DNA): TGCGCCAGCAGCCAAGGACCTCGACAGGGGACGGGCGGCTACACCTTC. Its protein is CASSQGPRQGTGGYTF.

The rearrangement uses TRBV5-8 and TRBJ1-2; TRBD1 agrees at 7 bases. CDR3 length equals 14 residues. Looked up from germline, CDR1 is SGHTS and CDR2 is YDEGEE. J lost 5 bases, V lost 4 bases, and 8 bases had no gene match. CDR3 nucleotides: TGTGCCAGCAGCCCGGGGGACAGTATTTATGGCTACACCTTC. Translation: CASSPGDSIYGYTF.

V gene TRBV7-2 combines with J gene TRBJ2-2; D is unresolved. This CDR3 is built from 12 residues. Germline V gives CDR1 SGHTA, CDR2 FQGNSA. The V end was cut by 2 bases, the J end by 4 bases, with 2 bases between. DNA of the CDR3: TGTGCCAGCAGCTTATTCACCGGGGAGCTGTTTTTT. This gives the protein CASSLFTGELFF.

V usage is TRBV20-1 and J usage is TRBJ1-1; maybe TRBD1 (6 bases). Trimming pared 1 base from V and 3 bases from J, leaving 18 bases between. This CDR3 has 16 residues. Germline CDR1 reads DFQATT; CDR2 reads SNEGSKA (reference sequence). In nucleotides, the CDR3 is TGCAGTGCTAGAGGGGGGCCCGGGGCCTCGGACACTGAAGCTTTCTTT. Its translation is CSARGGPGASDTEAFF.

The gene calls are TRBV29-1 and TRBJ1-1, with D possibly being TRBD1 (5 bases). CDR1 is SQVTM and CDR2 is ANQGSEA in the germline V gene. V lost 7 bases to trimming and J lost 1 base, with 10 bases between them. CDR3 length equals 12 residues. The CDR3 DNA reads TGCAGCGGGGGGACCCCGAACACTGAAGCTTTCTTT. The encoded protein is CSGGTPNTEAFF.

This clonotype has more than one count but fewer than ten. The rearrangement uses TRBV7-2 and TRBJ2-3; maybe TRBD2 (6 bases). CDR3 length: 16 residues. The germline V and J ends were trimmed by 0 bases and 2 bases, with 12 bases remaining between them. Germline CDR1 SGHTA, CDR2 FQGNSA. CDR3 bases: TGTGCCAGCAGCTTAGCGCCGGCGGGATCCACAGATACGCAGTATTTT. Protein product: CASSLAPAGSTDTQYF.

This chain connects TRBV7-2 to TRBJ2-5, with D tentatively TRBD2 (7 bases). This CDR3 is built from 12 residues. Per the germline V gene, CDR1 is SGHTA and CDR2 is FQGNSA. V lost 5 bases, J lost 9 bases, and 13 bases lay in between. CDR3: CASSRGGGSQYF. The CDR3 DNA reads TGTGCCAGCAGCCGGGGCGGGGGCTCCCAGTACTTC.

This clonotype was seen only a few times. The chain uses TRBV7-9 and TRBJ2-5; either TRBD1 or TRBD2 may supply D (5 bases each). Germline lookup yields CDR1 SEHNR and CDR2 FQNEAQ (reference sequence). Trimming stripped 8 bases from V and 9 bases from J, with 22 bases between. The CDR3 is 14 amino acids. CDR3 amino acids: CASSQGRDNTAQYF. The CDR3 bases are TGTGCCAGCTCTCAGGGCCGGGATAACACGGCCCAGTACTTC.

This clonotype was observed a handful of times. The chain uses TRBV24-1 and TRBJ2-1, with D perhaps being TRBD1 or TRBD2 (5 bases each). Germline CDR1 and CDR2: KGHDR and SFDVKD. The CDR3 runs to 13 residues. V was cut by 10 bases and J by 6 bases, with 15 bases left in between. CDR3 DNA: TGTGCCACTTCCGGGACCAATTCCAATGAGCAGTTCTTC. This gives the protein CATSGTNSNEQFF.

The count of this clonotype is one. This chain joins TRBV12-3 or TRBV12-4 and TRBJ2-3; possibly TRBD1 for D (5 bases). CDR3 length equals 15 residues. Deletions cut 6 bases from V and 4 bases from J, with 17 bases between. CDR3 coding DNA: TGTGCCAGCAGCCAGGGAAGAGTAGGCGCAGATACGCAGTATTTT. Amino acid sequence: CASSQGRVGADTQYF.

This chain joins TRBV28 and TRBJ2-7; no clear D gene. Germline V lookup: CDR1 MDHEN, CDR2 SYDVKM. V lost 10 bases, J lost 7 bases, and 17 bases lay in between. The CDR3 has 12 residues. CDR3 nucleotides: TGTGCCACAGGTGCAGGAGTATGGGAGCAGTACTTC. Encoded protein: CATGAGVWEQYF. The variable domain in full, completed from reference TRBV28 and TRBJ2-7, reads DVKVTQSSRYLVKRTGEKVFLECVQDMDHENMFWYRQDPGLGLRLIYFSYDVKMKEKGDIPEGYSVSREKKERFSLILESASTNQTSMYLCATGAGVWEQYFGPGTRLTVT.

The chain uses TRBV6-6 and TRBJ1-2, with 7 bases identical to TRBD1. V gave up 2 bases and J gave up 6 bases; unmatched junction bases: 9. Germline CDR1 MNHNY, CDR2 SVGAGI (reference sequence). CDR3 length: 15 residues. The DNA of the CDR3 is TGTGCCAGCAGTTACAACCCGACAGGGAGTGATGGCTACACCTTC. As protein: CASSYNPTGSDGYTF.

This clonotype was seen just once. V and J are TRBV28 and TRBJ2-4; 12 positions match TRBD2. This CDR3 spans 16 amino acids. Germline V gives CDR1 MDHEN, CDR2 SYDVKM. J was trimmed by 13 bases and V by 6 bases; bases with no gene match: 16. The CDR3 nucleotides read TGTGCCAGCAGCCGCCTCTTGACTAGCGGGAGTAATGAGCAGTACTTC. This codes for CASSRLLTSGSNEQYF.

There are a few counts of this clonotype. The rearrangement joins TRBV28 to TRBJ2-1, with 7 bases matching TRBD2. Germline assignment: CDR1 MDHEN and CDR2 SYDVKM. This CDR3 is 17 amino acids long. V gave up 6 bases and J gave up 4 bases; unmatched junction bases: 15. The CDR3 here is CASSTKTSWGLYNEQFF. Here the CDR3 DNA reads TGTGCCAGCAGCACCAAGACTAGCTGGGGTCTATACAATGAGCAGTTCTTC.